One and the same sample provided the 32 T cell receptor beta chains below, sequenced in a study of T cell responses to AZD1222 COVID-19 vaccine. Only in-frame clones appear in the TCRdb table, and some are missing; sequencing was by immunoSEQ multiplex PCR. The repertoire holds 120,000 or so clones, with 87% as singletons. The sample consisted of peripheral blood, taken on day 0 of AZD1222 vaccination. The receptor set was obtained from an adult in good health.

This clone was recorded once. V and J are TRBV5-4 and TRBJ1-3, with D uncertain. The CDR3 runs 13 residues. Trimming pared 1 base from V and 3 bases from J, leaving 5 bases between. Germline CDR1 SGHNT, CDR2 YYREEE (reference sequence). DNA for the CDR3: TGTGCCAGCAGCTTGTTGGGTGGAAACACCATATATTTT. Amino acid sequence: CASSLLGGNTIYF.

CDR3 loop: CASSPRDRGGNEQFF. DNA for the CDR3: TGCGCCAGCAGCCCCCGGGACAGGGGCGGCAATGAGCAGTTCTTC. The V and J genes are TRBV5-1 and TRBJ2-1; 10 positions match TRBD1. CDR3 length equals 15 residues. Per the germline V gene, CDR1 is SGHRS and CDR2 is YFSETQ. After removal of 4 bases from V and 6 bases from J, the junction contained 7 bases not matched to a gene.

The chain uses TRBV7-2 and TRBJ2-1, with D hard to call. The CDR3 is 15 residues long. Trimming took off 5 bases at V and 6 bases at J, with 17 bases between the two ends. The germline V gene has CDR1 SGHTA and CDR2 FQGNSA. The CDR3, as DNA: TGTGCCAGCAGCCGCTCGTATGGCTCGGGCAATGAGCAGTTCTTC. As protein: CASSRSYGSGNEQFF.

The J gene is TRBJ2-1, the V gene TRBV27, with D perhaps matching TRBD1 or TRBD2 (5 bases each). Trimming cost V 4 bases and J 2 bases, with 12 bases left between them. This CDR3 has 15 amino acids. Looked up from germline, CDR1 is MNHEY and CDR2 is SMNVEV (reference sequence). The CDR3 here is CASSSAGTPYNEQFF. In DNA form, the CDR3 reads TGTGCCAGCAGTTCCGCCGGGACCCCCTACAATGAGCAGTTCTTC.

The chain carries TRBV27 and TRBJ2-7, with TRBD2 identical over 7 bases. The CDR3 consists of 14 residues. CDR1 MNHEY and CDR2 SMNVEV come from the germline V gene (reference sequence). With V trimmed by 5 bases and J by 1 base, 5 bases remained unmatched. CDR3 sequence reads: CASSRLADSYEQYF. CDR3 bases: TGTGCCAGCAGTCGGCTAGCGGATTCCTACGAGCAGTACTTC.

The rearrangement uses TRBV10-1 and TRBJ2-7, with 7 bases lining up with TRBD1. This CDR3 comprises 14 residues. Germline CDR1 WNHNN, CDR2 SYGVQD (reference sequence). J was trimmed by 6 bases and V by 4 bases; bases with no gene match: 9. CDR3 amino acids: CASSVRDRALEQYF. CDR3 sequence (DNA): TGCGCCAGCAGTGTAAGAGACAGGGCCCTCGAGCAGTACTTC.

The genes are TRBV27 and TRBJ2-5; D is unclear. The CDR3 consists of 12 residues. Trimming pared 4 bases from V and 5 bases from J, leaving 8 bases between. The germline gives CDR1 MNHEY, CDR2 SMNVEV (reference sequence). The CDR3 spells CASSSPGETQYF. The CDR3 coding sequence is TGTGCCAGCAGTTCCCCCGGCGAGACCCAGTACTTC.

The rearrangement joins TRBV7-7 to TRBJ2-5; tentative D call: TRBD2 (6 bases). The CDR3 is made up of 15 amino acids. With 5 bases removed from V and 4 bases from J, the gap between germline ends came to 17 bases. CDR1 SSHAT and CDR2 FNYEAQ come from the germline V gene (reference sequence). The CDR3 sequence: CASSLAAGPPETQYF. Written as DNA, the CDR3 is TGTGCCAGCAGCCTCGCAGCGGGCCCCCCAGAGACCCAGTACTTC.

This clone was detected once. Other DNA sequences within the sample encode an identical CDR3. This chain links TRBV11-2 with TRBJ2-7; D is unclear. CDR1 and CDR2 from the germline V gene are SGHAT and FQNNGV. V was shortened by 6 bases and J by 4 bases, with 7 bases between the two germline ends. The CDR3 extends over 11 amino acids. CDR3 loop: CASSSSYEQYF. CDR3 nucleotide sequence: TGTGCCAGCAGTTCCTCATACGAGCAGTACTTC.

The V call is TRBV9, the J call TRBJ2-1; D ambiguous. V was cut by 1 base and J by 5 bases, with 7 bases left in between. Germline V gives CDR1 SGDLS, CDR2 YYNGEE. CDR3 length equals 13 residues. The CDR3 DNA is TGTGCCAGCAGCGTACTAGGTAACAATGAGCAGTTCTTC. Residues: CASSVLGNNEQFF.

The V call is TRBV11-1, the J call TRBJ2-6; perhaps TRBD1 as D (5 bases). This CDR3 region has 12 residues. Trimming left V 5 bases short and J 9 bases short, with 8 bases between. Germline CDR1 and CDR2: SGHAT and FQDESV (reference sequence). In nucleotides, the CDR3 is TGTGCCAGCAGCCCAACAGGCAACGTCCTGACTTTC. This gives the protein CASSPTGNVLTF.

This chain uses TRBV14 with TRBJ2-2; D is unresolved. The CDR3 length is 13 residues. V dropped 0 bases and J dropped 4 bases, with 3 bases sitting between them. Germline-derived CDR1 and CDR2 are SGHDN and FVKESK. As DNA, the CDR3 is TGTGCCAGCAGCCAAGAGGGCACCGGGGAGCTGTTTTTT. It encodes CASSQEGTGELFF.

The V and J genes are TRBV30 and TRBJ2-7, with a possible D match to TRBD1 (5 bases). CDR1 and CDR2 (germline): GTSNPN, SVGIG (reference sequence). This CDR3 is built from 14 residues. Trimming took 2 bases from V and 2 from J, leaving 13 bases between them. This chain's CDR3 is CAWSRPLGPYEQYF. The DNA for the CDR3 is TGTGCCTGGAGTAGGCCCTTGGGGCCCTACGAGCAGTACTTC.

This clone was detected once. The chain combines TRBV19 with TRBJ2-1; 13 bases align to TRBD2. Germline V gives CDR1 LNHDA, CDR2 SQIVND (reference sequence). The junction had 2 bases not matched to a gene; V was cut back by 2 bases and J by 10 bases. The CDR3 runs to 14 residues. The CDR3 loop reads CASSIRGLAGEQFF. DNA of the CDR3: TGTGCCAGTAGTATAAGGGGACTAGCGGGGGAGCAGTTCTTC.

This clone was recorded at least ten times. CDR3 region: CATSRPGQGMNTEAFF. CDR3 DNA sequence: TGTGCCACCAGCAGACCGGGACAGGGTATGAACACTGAAGCTTTCTTT. The chain links TRBV15 to TRBJ1-1; TRBD1 aligns across 9 bases. Germline trimming cut 2 bases from V and 0 bases from J; bases unmatched to any gene: 4. The V gene's germline CDR1 is LNHNV and CDR2 YYDKDF (reference sequence). The CDR3 spans 16 residues.

This chain uses TRBV7-3 with TRBJ1-1; D is unclear. The CDR3 extends over 13 amino acids. Germline V lookup: CDR1 SGHTA, CDR2 FQGTGA. V shed 3 bases and J shed 1 base, with 6 bases lying between them. CDR3 nucleotides: TGTGCCAGCAGCTTGACACAGAACACTGAAGCTTTCTTT. It specifies CASSLTQNTEAFF.

The chain recombines TRBV28 with TRBJ1-2, with unresolved D. Trimming pared 3 bases from V and 1 base from J, leaving 9 bases between. Germline CDR1 reads MDHEN; CDR2 reads SYDVKM. The CDR3 contains 14 residues. CDR3 sequence: CASSFAGSNYGYTF. The DNA of the CDR3 is TGTGCCAGCAGTTTCGCGGGGAGTAACTATGGCTACACCTTC.

CDR3 sequence: CASSGQVGQPQHF. The DNA of the CDR3 is TGTGCCAGCAGTGGACAGGTCGGACAGCCCCAGCATTTT. The gene calls are TRBV12-3 or TRBV12-4 and TRBJ1-5, with TRBD1 identical over 7 bases. The CDR3 has 13 residues. Trimming cost V 5 bases and J 7 bases; bases outside gene matches: 5.

In the case of this clone: One end of the junction does not line up with germline, which may come from a read error. This sequence joins TRBV19 and TRBJ2-2; D unclear. CDR1 and CDR2 (germline): LNHDA, SQIVND (reference sequence). CDR3 size: 15 residues. The chain's CDR3 is CASTIQDTGPGELFF. CDR3 sequence (DNA): TGTGCCAGTACTATACAAGACACCGGGCCCGGGGAGCTGTTTTTT.

The rearrangement links TRBV18 to TRBJ1-1, with D perhaps TRBD1 (5 bases). Trimming removed 2 bases at V and 1 base at J, with 17 bases between. This CDR3 comprises 17 residues. Germline V gives CDR1 KGHSH, CDR2 LQKENI. CDR3 sequence reads: CASSPVGVGTGNTEAFF. The CDR3 nucleotides read TGTGCCAGCTCACCAGTAGGGGTCGGAACAGGGAACACTGAAGCTTTCTTT.

V gene TRBV27 combines with J gene TRBJ1-3; TRBD1 matches 7 bases. The CDR3 spans 15 residues. Trimming took 4 bases from V and 0 from J; bases not matched to a gene: 3. The germline V gene has CDR1 MNHEY and CDR2 SMNVEV (reference sequence). In DNA form, the CDR3 reads TGTGCCAGCAGTTCCAGGGGGTACTCTGGAAACACCATATATTTT. It yields the protein CASSSRGYSGNTIYF.

The V gene is TRBV6-5, the J gene TRBJ2-5; unclear D gene. CDR3 length: 12 residues. Germline-derived CDR1 and CDR2 are MNHEY and SVGAGI. Trimming pared 1 base from V and 4 bases from J, leaving 4 bases between. The CDR3 DNA reads as TGTGCCAGCAGTTACTGGGGAGAGACCCAGTACTTC. Its translation: CASSYWGETQYF.

The V and J genes are TRBV29-1 and TRBJ1-2; TRBD1 matches at 9 bases. The CDR3 totals 13 residues. After removal of 6 bases from V and 3 bases from J, the junction contained 5 bases not matched to a gene. Germline lookup yields CDR1 SQVTM and CDR2 ANQGSEA. CDR3 region: CSVRTGADYGYTF. CDR3 in DNA: TGCAGCGTACGGACAGGGGCGGACTATGGCTACACCTTC. The variable domain in full, with the rest retrieved from reference TRBV29-1 and TRBJ1-2, is SAVISQKPSRDICQRGTSLTIQCQVDSQVTMMFWYRQQPGQSLTLIATANQGSEATYESGFVIDKFPISRPNLTFSTLTVSNMSPEDSSIYLCSVRTGADYGYTFGSGTRLTVV.

The rearrangement joins TRBV16 to TRBJ2-2, with D hard to call. Germline V gives CDR1 KGHSY, CDR2 FQNENV. The CDR3 has 14 residues. Trimming stripped 2 bases from V and 4 bases from J, with 8 bases between. For the CDR3, the DNA is TGTGCCAGCAGCCAAAGTTCCAGCACCGGGGAGCTGTTTTTT. Its translation: CASSQSSSTGELFF.

The rearrangement links TRBV6-5 to TRBJ1-5, with no clear D. V lost 2 bases and J 4 bases, leaving 12 bases between the germline ends. This CDR3 comprises 15 residues. The germline V gene encodes CDR1 MNHEY and CDR2 SVGAGI. The CDR3: CASSYTRHPNQPQHF. CDR3 nucleotide sequence: TGTGCCAGCAGTTACACCCGGCACCCAAATCAGCCCCAGCATTTT.

This sequence joins TRBV7-9 and TRBJ1-6; D is undetermined. Germline CDR1 reads SEHNR; CDR2 reads FQNEAQ (reference sequence). CDR3 size: 12 residues. Trimming left V 2 bases short and J 10 bases short, with 6 bases between. The CDR3 here is CASSLNGSPLHF. CDR3 coding DNA: TGTGCCAGCAGCTTAAACGGCTCACCCCTCCACTTT.

The chain combines TRBV28 with TRBJ1-4, with TRBD1 matching 11 bases. Germline assignment: CDR1 MDHEN and CDR2 SYDVKM. Germline trimming cut 5 bases from V and 7 bases from J; bases unmatched to any gene: 6. The CDR3 loop spans 15 amino acids. The CDR3 protein is CASSTAGTGGEKLFF. The CDR3 DNA reads as TGTGCCAGCAGTACCGCCGGGACAGGGGGTGAAAAACTGTTTTTT.

The chain links TRBV6-2 or TRBV6-3 to TRBJ2-3; 8 nucleotides match TRBD1. This CDR3 has 19 amino acids. Trimming removed 0 bases from V and 0 bases from J; junction bases left unmatched: 11. CDR1 and CDR2 (germline): MNHEY, SVGEGT. CDR3 coding DNA: TGTGCCAGCAGTTACTCTAGGGGTACCGGGACAGGCAGCACAGATACGCAGTATTTT. Protein sequence: CASSYSRGTGTGSTDTQYF.

V and J are TRBV18 and TRBJ1-6; D uncertain. This CDR3 is built from 13 residues. Trimming removed 6 bases at V and 6 bases at J, with 9 bases between. Germline V lookup: CDR1 KGHSH, CDR2 LQKENI. The CDR3 is CASSLTGNSPLHF. DNA for the CDR3: TGTGCCAGCTCCCTAACGGGTAATTCACCCCTCCACTTT.

The genes are TRBV4-2 and TRBJ2-7; a weak D match, TRBD2 (6 bases). CDR3 length equals 15 residues. V was cut by 0 bases and J by 3 bases, with 12 bases left in between. The germline CDR1 and CDR2 sequences are LGHNA and YNFKEQ. The CDR3 protein is CASSQDLQGLYEQYF. The CDR3 DNA sequence: TGTGCCAGCAGCCAAGATTTGCAGGGACTCTACGAGCAGTACTTC.

J is TRBJ2-3 and V is TRBV6-5; D gene uncertain. This CDR3 region has 12 residues. Per the germline V gene, CDR1 is MNHEY and CDR2 is SVGAGI. Trimming pared 2 bases from V and 6 bases from J, leaving 6 bases between. CDR3 in DNA: TGTGCCAGCAGTTACCAAAGGGATACGCAGTATTTT. This gives the protein CASSYQRDTQYF.

The rearrangement joins TRBV4-1 to TRBJ2-1; 8 nucleotides line up with TRBD2. The junction had 14 bases not matched to a gene; V was cut back by 6 bases and J by 7 bases. Germline V lookup: CDR1 MGHRA, CDR2 YSYEKL. CDR3 length: 16 amino acids. CDR3 nucleotide sequence: TGCGCCAGCAGACTTATATTACGGGGGGGCAGGAATGAGCAGTTCTTC. Translated: CASRLILRGGRNEQFF.